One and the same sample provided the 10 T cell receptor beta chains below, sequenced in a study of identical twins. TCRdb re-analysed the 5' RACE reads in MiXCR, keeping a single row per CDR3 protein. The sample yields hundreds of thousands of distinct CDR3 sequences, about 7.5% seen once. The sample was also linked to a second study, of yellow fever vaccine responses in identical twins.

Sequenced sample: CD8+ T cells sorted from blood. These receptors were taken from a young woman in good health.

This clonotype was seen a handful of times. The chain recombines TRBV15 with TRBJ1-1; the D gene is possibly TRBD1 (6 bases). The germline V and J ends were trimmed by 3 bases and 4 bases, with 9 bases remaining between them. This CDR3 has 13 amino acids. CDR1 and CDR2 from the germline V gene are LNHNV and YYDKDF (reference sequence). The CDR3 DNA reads TGTGCCACCAGCAGGGCCAGGGGCACTGAAGCTTTCTTT. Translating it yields CATSRARGTEAFF.

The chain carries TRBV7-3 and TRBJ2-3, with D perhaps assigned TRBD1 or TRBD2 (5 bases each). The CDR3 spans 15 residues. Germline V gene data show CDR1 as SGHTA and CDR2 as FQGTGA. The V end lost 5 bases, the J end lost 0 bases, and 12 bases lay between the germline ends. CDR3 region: CASSLTGGSTDTQYF. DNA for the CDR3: TGTGCCAGCAGCCTGACTGGGGGAAGCACAGATACGCAGTATTTT. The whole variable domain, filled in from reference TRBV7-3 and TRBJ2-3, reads GAGVSQTPSNKVTEKGKYVELRCDPISGHTALYWYRQSLGQGPEFLIYFQGTGAADDSGLPNDRFFAVRPEGSVSTLKIQRTERGDSAVYLCASSLTGGSTDTQYFGPGTRLTVL.

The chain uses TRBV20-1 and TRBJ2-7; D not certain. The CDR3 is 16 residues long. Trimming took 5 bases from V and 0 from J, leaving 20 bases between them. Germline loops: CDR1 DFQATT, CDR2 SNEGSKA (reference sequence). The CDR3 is CSAYPVYAANSYEQYF. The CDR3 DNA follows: TGCAGTGCTTACCCCGTCTACGCGGCTAACTCCTACGAGCAGTACTTC.

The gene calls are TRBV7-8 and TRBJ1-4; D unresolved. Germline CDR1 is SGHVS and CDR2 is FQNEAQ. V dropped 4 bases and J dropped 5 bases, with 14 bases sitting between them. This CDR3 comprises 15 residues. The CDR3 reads CASSSRDGTNEKLFF. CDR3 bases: TGTGCCAGCAGCTCCAGAGACGGAACGAATGAAAAACTGTTTTTT.

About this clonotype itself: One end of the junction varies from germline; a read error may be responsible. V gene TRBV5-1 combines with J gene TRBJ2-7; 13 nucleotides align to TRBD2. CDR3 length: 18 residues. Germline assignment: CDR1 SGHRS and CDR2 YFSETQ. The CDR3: CASTLGGLAGFRTYEQYF. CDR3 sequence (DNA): TGCGCCAGCACCTTGGGGGGACTAGCGGGATTTCGCACCTACGAGCAGTACTTC.

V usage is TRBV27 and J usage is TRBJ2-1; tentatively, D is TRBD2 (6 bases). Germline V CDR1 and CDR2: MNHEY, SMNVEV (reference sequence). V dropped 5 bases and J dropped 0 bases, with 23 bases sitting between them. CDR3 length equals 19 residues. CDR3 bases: TGTGCCAGCAGTGGAATAGCTACGGGGGATCTCAGCTCCTACAATGAGCAGTTCTTC. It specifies CASSGIATGDLSSYNEQFF.

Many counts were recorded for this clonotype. The CDR3 DNA sequence: TGCAGCGTTGTGGGGACGGACAGGAGCTCCTACAATGAGCAGTTCTTC. Protein sequence: CSVVGTDRSSYNEQFF. J is TRBJ2-1 and V is TRBV29-1, with 7 bases fitting TRBD1. CDR1 is SQVTM, CDR2 ANQGSEA, per germline. The V gene end was trimmed by 4 bases and the J gene end by 0 bases; junction bases not matched to a gene: 9. The CDR3 runs 16 residues.

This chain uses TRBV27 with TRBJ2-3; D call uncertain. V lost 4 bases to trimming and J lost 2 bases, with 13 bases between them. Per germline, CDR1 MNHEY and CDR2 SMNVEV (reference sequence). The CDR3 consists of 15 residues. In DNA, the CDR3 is TGTGCCAGCAGTTCATCAAGTCAAATCACAGATACGCAGTATTTT. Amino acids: CASSSSSQITDTQYF.

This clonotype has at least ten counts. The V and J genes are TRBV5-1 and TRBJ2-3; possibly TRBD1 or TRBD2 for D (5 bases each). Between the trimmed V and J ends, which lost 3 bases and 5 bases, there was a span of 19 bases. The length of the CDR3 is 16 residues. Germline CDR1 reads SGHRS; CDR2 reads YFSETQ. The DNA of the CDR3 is TGCGCCAGCAGCTCGGGACGGCTCGCAACAGGAGATACGCAGTATTTT. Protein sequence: CASSSGRLATGDTQYF.

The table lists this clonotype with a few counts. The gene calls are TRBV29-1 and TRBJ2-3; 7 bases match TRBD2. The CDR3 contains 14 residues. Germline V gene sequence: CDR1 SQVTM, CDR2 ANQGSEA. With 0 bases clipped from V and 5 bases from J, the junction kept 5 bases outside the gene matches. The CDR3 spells CSVEDFTSVDTQYF. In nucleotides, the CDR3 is TGCAGCGTTGAAGACTTCACTAGCGTAGATACGCAGTATTTT.